Listed below are T cell receptor beta chains from one sample, sequenced in a study of blood T cell repertoires in COVID-19. The protocol was immunoSEQ multiplex PCR, while the TCRdb copy is restricted to in-frame clones and leaves out a portion. Among around 200,000 clones listed, more than 75% were seen once. Sequencing was carried out using peripheral blood. The receptor source for this set is a man aged 40-55 years with active or convalescent COVID-19. Each CDR3 is given with its conserved first and last residue. The order of the fields is J gene, clone size, V gene, D gene, CDR3 protein, CDR3 DNA. The D gene is left open where the match is weak. A clone size is listed for some rows: how often the clone was seen (once, few, many), or a class if it is expanded.

J gene: TRBJ1-1; clone size: once; V gene: TRBV9; D gene: -; CDR3 protein: CASSVGGGLSDTEAFF; CDR3 DNA: TGTGCCAGCAGCGTAGGAGGGGGATTGTCGGACACTGAAGCTTTCTTT
J gene: TRBJ2-5; clone size: few; V gene: TRBV28; D gene: -; CDR3 protein: CASSFRGQQETQYF; CDR3 DNA: TGTGCCAGCAGTTTTAGGGGACAACAAGAGACCCAGTACTTC
J gene: TRBJ1-1; clone size: -; V gene: TRBV5-6; D gene: -; CDR3 protein: CASRAGQRRTEAFF; CDR3 DNA: TGTGCCAGCAGAGCGGGTCAGCGGAGGACTGAAGCTTTCTTT
J gene: TRBJ2-2; clone size: -; V gene: TRBV4-3; D gene: TRBD1; CDR3 protein: CASSHASTGTGTGELFF; CDR3 DNA: TGCGCCAGCAGCCACGCCTCCACGGGGACAGGGACCGGGGAGCTGTTTTTT
J gene: TRBJ1-6; clone size: -; V gene: TRBV7-9; D gene: -; CDR3 protein: CASSPPGNSPLHF; CDR3 DNA: TGTGCCAGCAGCCCCCCAGGGAATTCACCCCTCCACTTT
J gene: TRBJ2-5; clone size: -; V gene: TRBV7-6; D gene: TRBD2; CDR3 protein: CASSLPSGGYQETQYF; CDR3 DNA: TGTGCCAGCAGCTTACCTAGCGGGGGGTACCAAGAGACCCAGTACTTC
J gene: TRBJ2-3; clone size: -; V gene: TRBV5-1; D gene: TRBD1; CDR3 protein: CASSLDGTGRSDTQYF; CDR3 DNA: TGCGCCAGCAGCTTGGATGGGACAGGGAGGTCAGATACGCAGTATTTT
J gene: TRBJ1-2; clone size: -; V gene: TRBV6-6; D gene: -; CDR3 protein: CASSYRDSGYTF; CDR3 DNA: TGTGCCAGCAGTTATAGGGACTCTGGCTACACCTTC
J gene: TRBJ1-2; clone size: once; V gene: TRBV6-5; D gene: TRBD1; CDR3 protein: CASSYRTDRENGYTF; CDR3 DNA: TGTGCCAGCAGTTATAGGACGGACAGGGAGAATGGCTACACCTTC
J gene: TRBJ1-4; clone size: once; V gene: TRBV11-2; D gene: -; CDR3 protein: CASSLQDTEKLFF; CDR3 DNA: TGTGCCAGCAGCCTACAGGATACCGAGAAACTGTTTTTT
J gene: TRBJ2-7; clone size: -; V gene: TRBV5-1; D gene: -; CDR3 protein: CASSLDFYEQYF; CDR3 DNA: TGCGCCAGCAGCTTGGACTTCTACGAGCAGTACTTC
J gene: TRBJ2-1; clone size: -; V gene: TRBV19; D gene: -; CDR3 protein: CASRAGLRSNEQFF; CDR3 DNA: TGTGCCAGTAGGGCCGGACTGAGAAGCAATGAGCAGTTCTTC
J gene: TRBJ2-1; clone size: -; V gene: TRBV5-8; D gene: -; CDR3 protein: CASSLRQAGEQFF; CDR3 DNA: TGTGCCAGCAGCTTGAGGCAAGCGGGTGAGCAGTTCTTC
J gene: TRBJ1-6; clone size: -; V gene: TRBV30; D gene: -; CDR3 protein: CAWSVRTYPYNSPLHF; CDR3 DNA: TGTGCCTGGAGCGTACGGACATATCCCTATAATTCACCCCTCCACTTT
J gene: TRBJ1-4; clone size: -; V gene: TRBV9; D gene: TRBD1; CDR3 protein: CASSGSGTGNEKLFF; CDR3 DNA: TGTGCCAGCAGCGGGTCAGGGACAGGGAATGAAAAACTGTTTTTT
J gene: TRBJ2-7; clone size: -; V gene: TRBV6-6; D gene: -; CDR3 protein: CASSYPGQYEQYF; CDR3 DNA: TGTGCCAGCAGTTACCCTGGACAGTACGAGCAGTACTTC
J gene: TRBJ1-4; clone size: once; V gene: TRBV30; D gene: -; CDR3 protein: CAWAIGGKLFF; CDR3 DNA: TGTGCCTGGGCCATTGGGGGGAAATTGTTTTTT
J gene: TRBJ2-3; clone size: -; V gene: TRBV6-5; D gene: TRBD1; CDR3 protein: CASSRGFGTDTQYF; CDR3 DNA: TGTGCCAGCAGCAGGGGGTTCGGCACAGATACGCAGTATTTT
J gene: TRBJ1-1; clone size: once; V gene: TRBV28; D gene: TRBD1; CDR3 protein: CASRTGLGTEAFF; CDR3 DNA: TGTGCCAGCAGGACAGGGCTGGGCACTGAAGCTTTCTTT
J gene: TRBJ2-7; clone size: -; V gene: TRBV30; D gene: TRBD1; CDR3 protein: CAWISPMGQGSYEQYF; CDR3 DNA: TGTGCCTGGATCTCGCCCATGGGACAGGGCTCCTACGAGCAGTACTTC
J gene: TRBJ2-7; clone size: -; V gene: TRBV5-1; D gene: TRBD1; CDR3 protein: CASSRWTGTYEQYF; CDR3 DNA: TGCGCCAGCAGCCGGTGGACAGGAACCTACGAGCAGTACTTC
J gene: TRBJ1-2; clone size: -; V gene: TRBV28; D gene: -; CDR3 protein: CASNLPGGANYGYTF; CDR3 DNA: TGTGCCAGCAACCTACCGGGAGGCGCAAACTATGGCTACACCTTC
J gene: TRBJ2-7; clone size: -; V gene: TRBV30; D gene: -; CDR3 protein: CASGAEPYEQYF; CDR3 DNA: TGTGCCTCGGGGGCCGAACCCTACGAGCAGTACTTC
J gene: TRBJ1-1; clone size: few; V gene: TRBV6-4; D gene: -; CDR3 protein: CASSDKGGETEAFF; CDR3 DNA: TGTGCCAGCAGTGACAAAGGGGGAGAAACTGAAGCTTTCTTT
J gene: TRBJ2-5; clone size: -; V gene: TRBV5-6; D gene: -; CDR3 protein: CASSWTQGLVPETQYF; CDR3 DNA: TGTGCCAGCAGCTGGACTCAGGGGTTGGTTCCAGAGACCCAGTACTTC
J gene: TRBJ1-5; clone size: -; V gene: TRBV2; D gene: -; CDR3 protein: CASSEFGGDQPQHF; CDR3 DNA: TGTGCCAGCAGTGAATTTGGGGGGGATCAGCCCCAGCATTTT
J gene: TRBJ1-2; clone size: -; V gene: TRBV4-3; D gene: -; CDR3 protein: CASSQGGGSYGYTF; CDR3 DNA: TGCGCCAGCAGCCAAGGCGGAGGAAGCTATGGCTACACCTTC
J gene: TRBJ1-6; clone size: -; V gene: TRBV28; D gene: -; CDR3 protein: CASRPPTDGNSPLHF; CDR3 DNA: TGTGCCAGCAGGCCCCCGACAGACGGTAATTCACCCCTCCACTTT
J gene: TRBJ2-4; clone size: -; V gene: TRBV10-3; D gene: TRBD2; CDR3 protein: CAVGLAGGAKNIQYF; CDR3 DNA: TGTGCCGTTGGACTAGCGGGGGGAGCCAAAAACATTCAGTACTTC
J gene: TRBJ1-4; clone size: -; V gene: TRBV9; D gene: -; CDR3 protein: CASSVGGKKLFF; CDR3 DNA: TGTGCCAGCAGCGTAGGAGGGAAAAAACTGTTTTTT
J gene: TRBJ2-2; clone size: -; V gene: TRBV4-1; D gene: -; CDR3 protein: CASSQEQGMGELFF; CDR3 DNA: TGCGCCAGCAGCCAAGAACAGGGCATGGGGGAGCTGTTTTTT
J gene: TRBJ2-3; clone size: -; V gene: TRBV6-5; D gene: -; CDR3 protein: CASSSGGQYF; CDR3 DNA: TGTGCCAGCAGTTCCGGGGGGCAGTATTTT
J gene: TRBJ1-4; clone size: once; V gene: TRBV11-2; D gene: TRBD1; CDR3 protein: CASSLVGTGQGGEKLFF; CDR3 DNA: TGTGCCAGCAGCTTAGTGGGAACGGGACAGGGCGGTGAAAAACTGTTTTTT
J gene: TRBJ1-1; clone size: once; V gene: TRBV3-1/TRBV3-2; D gene: -; CDR3 protein: CASSQVLGRVVTEAFF; CDR3 DNA: TGTGCCAGCAGCCAAGTTTTGGGCAGGGTCGTCACTGAAGCTTTCTTT
J gene: TRBJ2-5; clone size: -; V gene: TRBV19; D gene: TRBD2; CDR3 protein: CASSIGGGETQYF; CDR3 DNA: TGTGCCAGTAGTATAGGGGGGGGAGAGACCCAGTACTTC
J gene: TRBJ2-5; clone size: -; V gene: TRBV7-2; D gene: TRBD2; CDR3 protein: CASSLEVAGDSRGTQYF; CDR3 DNA: TGTGCCAGCAGCTTAGAGGTAGCGGGGGACTCCCGGGGGACCCAGTACTTC
J gene: TRBJ2-7; clone size: few; V gene: TRBV3-1/TRBV3-2; D gene: -; CDR3 protein: CASSQVIAGEQYF; CDR3 DNA: TGTGCCAGCAGCCAAGTAATTGCGGGCGAGCAGTACTTC
J gene: TRBJ1-3; clone size: -; V gene: TRBV11-3; D gene: -; CDR3 protein: CASSPTGTSGNTIYF; CDR3 DNA: TGTGCCAGCAGCCCCACAGGGACCTCTGGAAACACCATATATTTT
J gene: TRBJ1-2; clone size: -; V gene: TRBV2; D gene: TRBD1; CDR3 protein: CASRLGQRNYGYTF; CDR3 DNA: TGTGCCAGCAGGCTGGGACAGCGAAACTATGGCTACACCTTC
J gene: TRBJ1-6; clone size: -; V gene: TRBV5-1; D gene: -; CDR3 protein: CASSLNIANNSPLHF; CDR3 DNA: TGCGCCAGCAGCTTGAACATCGCAAATAATTCACCCCTCCACTTT
J gene: TRBJ1-6; clone size: -; V gene: TRBV7-6; D gene: TRBD1; CDR3 protein: CASSKTGGRSYNSPLHF; CDR3 DNA: TGTGCCAGCAGCAAAACAGGGGGCAGATCCTATAATTCACCCCTCCACTTT
J gene: TRBJ1-6; clone size: -; V gene: TRBV18; D gene: -; CDR3 protein: CASSREGYSPLHF; CDR3 DNA: TGTGCCAGCTCACGCGAGGGCTACTCACCCCTCCACTTT
J gene: TRBJ2-1; clone size: -; V gene: TRBV4-1; D gene: -; CDR3 protein: CASSQSKGNRDEQFF; CDR3 DNA: TGCGCCAGCAGCCAATCGAAGGGGAATAGGGATGAGCAGTTCTTC
J gene: TRBJ2-7; clone size: few; V gene: TRBV5-1; D gene: -; CDR3 protein: CASSPSGNYEQYF; CDR3 DNA: TGCGCCAGCAGCCCCTCGGGGAACTACGAGCAGTACTTC
J gene: TRBJ2-2; clone size: -; V gene: TRBV2; D gene: TRBD2; CDR3 protein: CASRAGTNTGELFF; CDR3 DNA: TGTGCCAGCAGAGCGGGGACGAACACCGGGGAGCTGTTTTTT
J gene: TRBJ1-6; clone size: few; V gene: TRBV5-1; D gene: -; CDR3 protein: CASSLVQSSPLHF; CDR3 DNA: TGCGCCAGCAGCTTGGTTCAGTCTTCACCCCTCCACTTT
J gene: TRBJ2-6; clone size: -; V gene: TRBV5-8; D gene: -; CDR3 protein: CASSRGATGANVLTF; CDR3 DNA: TGTGCCAGCAGCCGGGGAGCAACTGGGGCCAACGTCCTGACTTTC
J gene: TRBJ2-6; clone size: -; V gene: TRBV5-1; D gene: TRBD1; CDR3 protein: CASSLERGQGASGANVLTF; CDR3 DNA: TGCGCCAGCAGCTTGGAGCGGGGACAGGGGGCCTCTGGGGCCAACGTCCTGACTTTC
J gene: TRBJ1-4; clone size: -; V gene: TRBV2; D gene: TRBD1; CDR3 protein: CASSEAPDGQGEKLFF; CDR3 DNA: TGTGCCAGCAGTGAAGCCCCAGATGGACAGGGGGAAAAACTGTTTTTT
J gene: TRBJ2-3; clone size: -; V gene: TRBV3-1/TRBV3-2; D gene: -; CDR3 protein: CASSPQLGGPDTQYF; CDR3 DNA: TGTGCCAGCAGCCCCCAACTAGGCGGCCCAGATACGCAGTATTTT
J gene: TRBJ2-7; clone size: -; V gene: TRBV4-1; D gene: -; CDR3 protein: CASSRRQGNSYEQYF; CDR3 DNA: TGCGCCAGCAGCCGGCGGCAGGGGAATTCCTACGAGCAGTACTTC
J gene: TRBJ2-6; clone size: -; V gene: TRBV15; D gene: -; CDR3 protein: CATSRDVESTGANVLTF; CDR3 DNA: TGTGCCACCAGCAGAGATGTGGAGAGTACTGGGGCCAACGTCCTGACTTTC
J gene: TRBJ2-5; clone size: -; V gene: TRBV7-8; D gene: -; CDR3 protein: CASSLNSRRQETQYF; CDR3 DNA: TGTGCCAGCAGCTTAAATAGCCGGAGGCAAGAGACCCAGTACTTC
J gene: TRBJ2-3; clone size: -; V gene: TRBV4-1; D gene: TRBD2; CDR3 protein: CASSPEGLASTDTQYF; CDR3 DNA: TGCGCCAGCAGCCCGGAGGGACTAGCGAGCACAGATACGCAGTATTTT